The source of this T cell receptor (beta chain) is a study of OX40 agonist ivuxolimab in advanced cancers. The overall study: Three dose-escalation patients had partial responses: one with hepatocellular carcinoma and two with cutaneous melanoma.

Using immunoSEQ multiplex PCR, the repertoire was profiled, and TCRdb retains in-frame clones only, with some absent. The sample carries about 54,000 clones, under 95% recorded once. With baseline, cycle 4 day 1, and cycle 7 day 1 as timepoints, blood was sampled. Germline-derived CDR1 and CDR2 are MNHEY and SVGAGI. Trimming shortened V by 5 bases and J by 6 bases, and 13 bases separated the two germline ends. CDR3 size: 13 residues. This sample comprised CD4+ or CD8+ T cells sorted from blood, obtained in a trial of the OX40 agonist ivuxolimab. The receptor's source is an adult with an advanced solid tumor such as melanoma, head and neck, liver or kidney cancer. The chain recombines TRBV6-5 with TRBJ1-2; D unresolved. The CDR3 sequence is CASSPAPGNGYTF. The CDR3 DNA is TGTGCCAGCAGTCCCGCCCCGGGGAATGGCTACACCTTC.